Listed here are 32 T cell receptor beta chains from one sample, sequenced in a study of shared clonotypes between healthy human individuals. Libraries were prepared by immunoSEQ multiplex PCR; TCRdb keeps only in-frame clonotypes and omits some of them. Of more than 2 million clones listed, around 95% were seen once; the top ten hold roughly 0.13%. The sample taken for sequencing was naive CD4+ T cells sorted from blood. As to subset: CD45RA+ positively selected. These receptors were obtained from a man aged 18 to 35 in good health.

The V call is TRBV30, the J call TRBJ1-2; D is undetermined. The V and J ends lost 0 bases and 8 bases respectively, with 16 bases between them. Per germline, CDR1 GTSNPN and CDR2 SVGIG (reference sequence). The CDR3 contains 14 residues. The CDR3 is CAWSVPPMAGGYTF. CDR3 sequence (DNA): TGTGCCTGGAGTGTACCTCCCATGGCAGGCGGCTACACCTTC. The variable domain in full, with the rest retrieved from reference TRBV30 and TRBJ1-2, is SQTIHQWPATLVQPVGSPLSLECTVEGTSNPNLYWYRQAAGRGLQLLFYSVGIGQISSEVPQNLSASRPQDRQFILSSKKLLLSDSGFYLCAWSVPPMAGGYTFGSGTRLTVV.

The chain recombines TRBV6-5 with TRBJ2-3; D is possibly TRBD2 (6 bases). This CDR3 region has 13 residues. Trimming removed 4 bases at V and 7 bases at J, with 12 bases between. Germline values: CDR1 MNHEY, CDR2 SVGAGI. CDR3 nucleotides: TGTGCCAGCAGTTCCCAGACTAGTAATACGCAGTATTTT. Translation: CASSSQTSNTQYF.

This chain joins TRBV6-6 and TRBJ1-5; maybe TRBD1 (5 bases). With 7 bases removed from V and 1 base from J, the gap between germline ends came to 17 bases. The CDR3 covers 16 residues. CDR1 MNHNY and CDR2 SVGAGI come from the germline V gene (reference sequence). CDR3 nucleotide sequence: TGTGCCAGCACCGACGGGGGGTTGGGGAGCAATCAGCCCCAGCATTTT. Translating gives CASTDGGLGSNQPQHF.

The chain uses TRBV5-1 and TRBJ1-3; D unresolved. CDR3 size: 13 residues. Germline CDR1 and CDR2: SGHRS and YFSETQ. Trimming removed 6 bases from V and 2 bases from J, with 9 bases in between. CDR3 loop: CASTTDTGNTIYF. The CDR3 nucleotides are TGCGCCAGCACCACCGACACTGGAAACACCATATATTTT.

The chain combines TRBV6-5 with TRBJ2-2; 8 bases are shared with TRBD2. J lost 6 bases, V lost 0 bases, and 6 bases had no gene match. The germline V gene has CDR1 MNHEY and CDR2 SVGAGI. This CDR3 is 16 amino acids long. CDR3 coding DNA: TGTGCCAGCAGTTACTCGAAACTAGCGGCCCCCGGGGAGCTGTTTTTT. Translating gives CASSYSKLAAPGELFF.

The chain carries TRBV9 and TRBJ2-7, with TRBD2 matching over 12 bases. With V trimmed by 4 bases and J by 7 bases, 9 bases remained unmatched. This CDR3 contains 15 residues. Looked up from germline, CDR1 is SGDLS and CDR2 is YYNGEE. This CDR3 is CASSPQTSGSGEQYF. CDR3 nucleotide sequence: TGTGCCAGCAGCCCACAGACTAGCGGGAGTGGGGAGCAGTACTTC.

The DNA of the CDR3 is TGTGCCAGCAGCTACCACAACTCTGGGGCCAACGTCCTGACTTTC. Protein sequence: CASSYHNSGANVLTF. This chain uses TRBV7-9 with TRBJ2-6; D remains ambiguous. V lost 4 bases and J 0 bases, leaving 7 bases between the germline ends. The CDR3 consists of 15 residues. Germline lookup yields CDR1 SEHNR and CDR2 FQNEAQ (reference sequence).

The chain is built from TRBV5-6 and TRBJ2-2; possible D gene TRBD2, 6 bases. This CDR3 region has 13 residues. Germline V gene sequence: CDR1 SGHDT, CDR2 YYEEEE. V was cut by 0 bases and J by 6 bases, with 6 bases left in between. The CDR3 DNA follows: TGTGCCAGCAGCTTGGGACTAGCCGGGGAGCTGTTTTTT. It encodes CASSLGLAGELFF.

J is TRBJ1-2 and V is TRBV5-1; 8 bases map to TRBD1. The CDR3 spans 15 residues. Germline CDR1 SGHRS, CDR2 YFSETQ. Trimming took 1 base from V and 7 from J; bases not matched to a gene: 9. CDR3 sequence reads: CASSLMDTGTGGYTF. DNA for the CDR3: TGCGCCAGCAGCTTGATGGACACCGGGACAGGTGGCTACACCTTC. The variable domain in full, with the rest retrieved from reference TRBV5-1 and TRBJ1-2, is KAGVTQTPRYLIKTRGQQVTLSCSPISGHRSVSWYQQTPGQGLQFLFEYFSETQRNKGNFPGRFSGRQFSNSRSEMNVSTLELGDSALYLCASSLMDTGTGGYTFGSGTRLTVV.

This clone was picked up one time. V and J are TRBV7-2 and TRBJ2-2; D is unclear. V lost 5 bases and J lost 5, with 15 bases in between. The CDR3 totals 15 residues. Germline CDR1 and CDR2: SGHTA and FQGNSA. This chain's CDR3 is CASSERVLGTGELFF. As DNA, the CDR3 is TGTGCCAGCAGCGAACGGGTTCTAGGGACCGGGGAGCTGTTTTTT.

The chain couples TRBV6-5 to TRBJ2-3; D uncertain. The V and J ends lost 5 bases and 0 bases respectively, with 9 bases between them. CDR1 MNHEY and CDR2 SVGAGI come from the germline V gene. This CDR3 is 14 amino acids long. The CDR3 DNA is TGTGCCAGCAGTCAACGACGAAGCACAGATACGCAGTATTTT. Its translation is CASSQRRSTDTQYF.

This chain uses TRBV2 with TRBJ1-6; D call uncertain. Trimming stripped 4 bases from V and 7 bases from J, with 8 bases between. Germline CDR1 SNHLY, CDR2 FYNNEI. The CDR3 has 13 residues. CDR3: CASSGLPNSPLHF. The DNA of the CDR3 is TGTGCCAGCAGTGGACTGCCCAATTCACCCCTCCACTTT.

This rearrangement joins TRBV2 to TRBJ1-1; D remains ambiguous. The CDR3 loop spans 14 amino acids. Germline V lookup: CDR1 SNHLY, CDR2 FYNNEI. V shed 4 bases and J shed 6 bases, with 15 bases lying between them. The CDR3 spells CASSVGPPMAEAFF. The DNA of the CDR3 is TGTGCCAGCAGTGTAGGTCCCCCGATGGCTGAAGCTTTCTTT.

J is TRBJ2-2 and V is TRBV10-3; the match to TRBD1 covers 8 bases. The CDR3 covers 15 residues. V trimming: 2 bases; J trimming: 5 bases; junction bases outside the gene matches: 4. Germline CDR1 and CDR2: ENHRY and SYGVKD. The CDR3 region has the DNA TGTGCCATCAGTGAGCAGGACAGGGCTACCGGGGAGCTGTTTTTT. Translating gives CAISEQDRATGELFF.

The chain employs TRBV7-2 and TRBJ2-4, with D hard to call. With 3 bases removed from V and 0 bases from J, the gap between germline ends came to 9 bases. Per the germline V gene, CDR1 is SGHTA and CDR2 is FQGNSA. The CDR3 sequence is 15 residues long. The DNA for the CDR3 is TGTGCCAGCAGCTTTGGTTCGTTAGCCAAAAACATTCAGTACTTC. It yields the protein CASSFGSLAKNIQYF. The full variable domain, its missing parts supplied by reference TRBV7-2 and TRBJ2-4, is GAGVSQSPSNKVTEKGKDVELRCDPISGHTALYWYRQSLGQGLEFLIYFQGNSAPDKSGLPSDRFSAERTGGSVSTLTIQRTQQEDSAVYLCASSFGSLAKNIQYFGAGTRLSVL.

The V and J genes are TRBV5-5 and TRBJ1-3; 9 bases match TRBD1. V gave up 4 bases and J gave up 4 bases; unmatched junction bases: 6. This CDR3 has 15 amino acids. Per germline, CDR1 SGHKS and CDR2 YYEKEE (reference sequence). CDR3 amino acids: CASSPGTGRGNTIYF. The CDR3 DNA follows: TGTGCCAGCAGCCCCGGGACAGGGAGGGGAAACACCATATATTTT.

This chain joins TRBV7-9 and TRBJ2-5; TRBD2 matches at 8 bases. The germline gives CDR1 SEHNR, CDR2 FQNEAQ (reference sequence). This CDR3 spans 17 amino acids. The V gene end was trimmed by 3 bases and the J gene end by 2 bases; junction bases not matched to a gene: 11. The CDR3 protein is CASSFTGSKRGQETQYF. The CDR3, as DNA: TGTGCCAGCAGCTTTACGGGAAGCAAGCGGGGGCAAGAGACCCAGTACTTC.

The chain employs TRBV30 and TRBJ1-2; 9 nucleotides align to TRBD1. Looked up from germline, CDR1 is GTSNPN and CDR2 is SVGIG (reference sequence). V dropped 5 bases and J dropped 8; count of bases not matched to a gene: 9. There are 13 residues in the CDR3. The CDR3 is CAWRPGTGSGYTF. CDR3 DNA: TGTGCCTGGCGACCCGGGACAGGGTCAGGCTACACCTTC. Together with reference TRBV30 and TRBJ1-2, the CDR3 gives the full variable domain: SQTIHQWPATLVQPVGSPLSLECTVEGTSNPNLYWYRQAAGRGLQLLFYSVGIGQISSEVPQNLSASRPQDRQFILSSKKLLLSDSGFYLCAWRPGTGSGYTFGSGTRLTVV.

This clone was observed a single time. CDR3 DNA sequence: TGTGCCAGCAGCCCCCCGGGGAGCTTCCGTGACAGCTCCTACAATGAGCAGTTCTTC. Translation gives CASSPPGSFRDSSYNEQFF. This chain links TRBV5-4 with TRBJ2-1; either TRBD1 or TRBD2 may supply D (5 bases each). With 4 bases removed from V and 0 bases from J, the gap between germline ends came to 23 bases. Germline V gene sequence: CDR1 SGHNT, CDR2 YYREEE (reference sequence). The CDR3 is 19 residues long.

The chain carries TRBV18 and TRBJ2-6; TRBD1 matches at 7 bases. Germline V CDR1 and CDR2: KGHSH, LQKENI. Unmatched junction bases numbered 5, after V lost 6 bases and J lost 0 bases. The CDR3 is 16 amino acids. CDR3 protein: CASSENRGSGANVLTF. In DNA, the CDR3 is TGTGCCAGCTCGGAGAACAGGGGCTCTGGGGCCAACGTCCTGACTTTC.

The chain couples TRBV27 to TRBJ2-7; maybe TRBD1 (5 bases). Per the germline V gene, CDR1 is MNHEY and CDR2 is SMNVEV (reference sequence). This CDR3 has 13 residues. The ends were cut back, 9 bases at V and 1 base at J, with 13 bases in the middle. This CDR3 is CASGRQGSYEQYF. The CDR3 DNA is TGTGCCAGTGGACGGCAGGGTTCCTACGAGCAGTACTTC.

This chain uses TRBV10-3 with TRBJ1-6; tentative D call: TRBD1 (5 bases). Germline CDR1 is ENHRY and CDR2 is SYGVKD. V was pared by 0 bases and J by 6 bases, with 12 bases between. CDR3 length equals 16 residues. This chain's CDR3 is CAISESGEQVNSPLHF. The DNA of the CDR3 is TGTGCCATCAGTGAGTCAGGGGAACAGGTTAATTCACCCCTCCACTTT.

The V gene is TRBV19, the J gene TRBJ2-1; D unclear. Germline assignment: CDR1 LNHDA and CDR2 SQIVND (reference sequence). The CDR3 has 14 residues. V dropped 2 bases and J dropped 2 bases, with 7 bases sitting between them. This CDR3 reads CASSIIGTYNEQFF. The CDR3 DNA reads TGTGCCAGTAGTATAATAGGGACCTACAATGAGCAGTTCTTC. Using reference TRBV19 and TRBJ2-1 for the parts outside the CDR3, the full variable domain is DGGITQSPKYLFRKEGQNVTLSCEQNLNHDAMYWYRQDPGQGLRLIYYSQIVNDFQKGDIAEGYSVSREKKESFPLTVTSAQKNPTAFYLCASSIIGTYNEQFFGPGTRLTVL.

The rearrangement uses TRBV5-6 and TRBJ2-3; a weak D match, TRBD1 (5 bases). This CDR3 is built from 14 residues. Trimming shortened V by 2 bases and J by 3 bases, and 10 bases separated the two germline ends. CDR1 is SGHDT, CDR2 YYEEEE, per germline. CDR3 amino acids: CASSFPQGTDTQYF. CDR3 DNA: TGTGCCAGCAGCTTTCCTCAGGGAACAGATACGCAGTATTTT.

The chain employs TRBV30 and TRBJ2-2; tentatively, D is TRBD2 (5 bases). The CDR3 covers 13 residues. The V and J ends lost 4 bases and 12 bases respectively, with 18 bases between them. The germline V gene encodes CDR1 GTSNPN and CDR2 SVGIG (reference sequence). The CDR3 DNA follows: TGTGCCTGGAAGAGGGATTGGAAGGGAAAGCTGTTTTTT. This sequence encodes CAWKRDWKGKLFF. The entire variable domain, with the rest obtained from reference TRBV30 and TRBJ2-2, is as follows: SQTIHQWPATLVQPVGSPLSLECTVEGTSNPNLYWYRQAAGRGLQLLFYSVGIGQISSEVPQNLSASRPQDRQFILSSKKLLLSDSGFYLCAWKRDWKGKLFFGEGSRLTVL.

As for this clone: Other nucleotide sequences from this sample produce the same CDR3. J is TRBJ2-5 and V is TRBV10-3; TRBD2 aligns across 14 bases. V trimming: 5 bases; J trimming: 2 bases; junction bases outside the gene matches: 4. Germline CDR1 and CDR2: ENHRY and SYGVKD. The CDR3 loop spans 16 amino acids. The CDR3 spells CAISLGLAGGQETQYF. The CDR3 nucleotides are TGTGCCATCAGTTTAGGACTAGCGGGGGGTCAAGAGACCCAGTACTTC.

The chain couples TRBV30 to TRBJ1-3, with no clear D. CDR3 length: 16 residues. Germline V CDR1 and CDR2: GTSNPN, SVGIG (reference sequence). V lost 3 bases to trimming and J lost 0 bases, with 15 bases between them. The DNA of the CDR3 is TGTGCCTGGAGAGGACGGCGACTGAGCTCTGGAAACACCATATATTTT. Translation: CAWRGRRLSSGNTIYF. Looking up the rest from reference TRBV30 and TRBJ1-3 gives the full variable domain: SQTIHQWPATLVQPVGSPLSLECTVEGTSNPNLYWYRQAAGRGLQLLFYSVGIGQISSEVPQNLSASRPQDRQFILSSKKLLLSDSGFYLCAWRGRRLSSGNTIYFGEGSWLTVV.

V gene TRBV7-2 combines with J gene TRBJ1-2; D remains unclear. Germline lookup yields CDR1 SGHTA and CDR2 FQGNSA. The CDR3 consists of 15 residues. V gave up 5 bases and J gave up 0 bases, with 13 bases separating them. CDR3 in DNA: TGTGCCAGCAGCCCAAGTATCGGTGCTAACTATGGCTACACCTTC. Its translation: CASSPSIGANYGYTF.

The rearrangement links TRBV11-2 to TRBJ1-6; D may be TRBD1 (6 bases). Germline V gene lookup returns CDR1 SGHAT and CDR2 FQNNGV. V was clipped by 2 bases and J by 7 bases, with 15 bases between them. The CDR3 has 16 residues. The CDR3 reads CASSLTGQGMNSPLHF. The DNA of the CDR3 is TGTGCCAGCAGCTTAACAGGGCAGGGTATGAATTCACCCCTCCACTTT.

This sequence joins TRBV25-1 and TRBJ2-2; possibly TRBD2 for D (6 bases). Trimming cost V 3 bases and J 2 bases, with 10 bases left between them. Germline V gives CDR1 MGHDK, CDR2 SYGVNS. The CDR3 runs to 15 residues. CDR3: CASSEARGNTGELFF. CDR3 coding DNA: TGTGCCAGCAGTGAGGCGCGGGGTAACACCGGGGAGCTGTTTTTT.

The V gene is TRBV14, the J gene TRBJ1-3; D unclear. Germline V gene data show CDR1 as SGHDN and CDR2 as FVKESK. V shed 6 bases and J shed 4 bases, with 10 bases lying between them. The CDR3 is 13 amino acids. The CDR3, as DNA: TGTGCCAGCAGGGGCCTGGGAGGAAACACCATATATTTT. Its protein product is CASRGLGGNTIYF. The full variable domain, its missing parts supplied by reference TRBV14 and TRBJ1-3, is EAGVTQFPSHSVIEKGQTVTLRCDPISGHDNLYWYRRVMGKEIKFLLHFVKESKQDESGMPNNRFLAERTGGTYSTLKVQPAELEDSGVYFCASRGLGGNTIYFGEGSWLTVV.

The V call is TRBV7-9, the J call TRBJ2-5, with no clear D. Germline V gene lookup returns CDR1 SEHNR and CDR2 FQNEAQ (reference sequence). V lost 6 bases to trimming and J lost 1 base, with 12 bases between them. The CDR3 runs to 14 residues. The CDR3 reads CASSAAGIQETQYF. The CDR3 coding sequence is TGTGCCAGCAGTGCGGCCGGAATCCAAGAGACCCAGTACTTC.